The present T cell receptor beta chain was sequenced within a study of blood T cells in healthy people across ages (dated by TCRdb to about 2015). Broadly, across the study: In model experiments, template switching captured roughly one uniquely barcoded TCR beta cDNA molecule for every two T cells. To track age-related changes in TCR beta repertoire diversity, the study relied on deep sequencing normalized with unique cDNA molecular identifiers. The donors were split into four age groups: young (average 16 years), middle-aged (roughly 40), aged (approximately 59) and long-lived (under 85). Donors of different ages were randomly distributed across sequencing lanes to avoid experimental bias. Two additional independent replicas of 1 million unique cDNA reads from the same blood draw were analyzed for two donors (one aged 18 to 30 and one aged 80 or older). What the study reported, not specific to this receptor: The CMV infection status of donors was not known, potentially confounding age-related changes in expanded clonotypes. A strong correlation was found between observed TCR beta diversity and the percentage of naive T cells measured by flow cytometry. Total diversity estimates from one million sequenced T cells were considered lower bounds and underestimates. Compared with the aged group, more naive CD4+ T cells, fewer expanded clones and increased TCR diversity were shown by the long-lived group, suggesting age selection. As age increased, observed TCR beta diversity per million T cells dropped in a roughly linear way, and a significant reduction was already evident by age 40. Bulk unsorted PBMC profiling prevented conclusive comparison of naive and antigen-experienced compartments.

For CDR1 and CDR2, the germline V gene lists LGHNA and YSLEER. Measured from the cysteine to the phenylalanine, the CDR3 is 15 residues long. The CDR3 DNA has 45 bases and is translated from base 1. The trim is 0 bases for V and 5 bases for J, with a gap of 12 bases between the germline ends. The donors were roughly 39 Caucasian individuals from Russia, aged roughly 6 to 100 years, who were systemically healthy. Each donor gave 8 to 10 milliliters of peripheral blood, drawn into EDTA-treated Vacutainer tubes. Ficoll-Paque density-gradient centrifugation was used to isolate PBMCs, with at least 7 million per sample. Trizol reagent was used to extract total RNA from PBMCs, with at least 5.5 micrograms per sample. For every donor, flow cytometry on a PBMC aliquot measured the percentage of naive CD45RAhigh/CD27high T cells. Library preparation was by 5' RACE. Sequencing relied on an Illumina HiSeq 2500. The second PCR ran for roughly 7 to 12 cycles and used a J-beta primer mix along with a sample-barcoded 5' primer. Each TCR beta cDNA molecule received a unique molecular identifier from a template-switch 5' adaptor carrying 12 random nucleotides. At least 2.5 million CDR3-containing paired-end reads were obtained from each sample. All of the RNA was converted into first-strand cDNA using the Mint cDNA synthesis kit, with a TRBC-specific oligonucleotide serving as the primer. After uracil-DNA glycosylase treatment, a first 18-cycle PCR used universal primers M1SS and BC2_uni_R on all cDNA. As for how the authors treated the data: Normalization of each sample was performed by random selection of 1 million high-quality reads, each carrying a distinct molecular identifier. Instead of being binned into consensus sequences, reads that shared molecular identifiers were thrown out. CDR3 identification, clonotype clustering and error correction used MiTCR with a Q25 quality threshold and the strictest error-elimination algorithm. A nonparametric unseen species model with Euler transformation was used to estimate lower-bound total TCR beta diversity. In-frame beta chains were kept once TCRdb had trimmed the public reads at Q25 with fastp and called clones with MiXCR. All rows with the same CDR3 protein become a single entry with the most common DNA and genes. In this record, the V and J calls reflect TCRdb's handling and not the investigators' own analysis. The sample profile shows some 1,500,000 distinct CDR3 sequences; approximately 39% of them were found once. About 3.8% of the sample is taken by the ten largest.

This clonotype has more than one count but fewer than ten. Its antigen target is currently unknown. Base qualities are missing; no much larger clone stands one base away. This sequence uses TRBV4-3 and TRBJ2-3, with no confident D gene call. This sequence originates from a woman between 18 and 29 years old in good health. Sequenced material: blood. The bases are TGCGCCAGCAGCCAAGAACGATTCGGTCTAGATACGCAGTATTTT. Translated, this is CASSQERFGLDTQYF.